Following are 6 T cell receptor beta chains from one sample sequenced in a study of post-analysis software for immune sequencing data. The authors incorporated unique molecular identifiers into the TCR beta cDNA libraries. TCRdb re-analysed the PCR reads in MiXCR, keeping a single row per CDR3 protein. The data show 700,000 to 800,000 distinct CDR3 sequences, 25% to 30% seen once. Whole-study results and caveats: Patients had higher frequencies than controls of five or six TRBV segments, including TRBV5-6, TRBV5-1 and TRBV20-1.

These TCRs' antigens remain unknown. The sample taken for sequencing was blood. The receptors stem from a girl between 10 and 17 years old with multiple sclerosis.

The table lists this clonotype with many counts. This chain uses TRBV20-1 with TRBJ2-5; tentative D call: TRBD2 (7 bases). The V end lost 5 bases, the J end lost 1 base, and 14 bases lay between the germline ends. Germline V CDR1 and CDR2: DFQATT, SNEGSKA (reference sequence). This CDR3 contains 14 residues. The CDR3 nucleotides read TGCAGTGCTGGGGGGGGACACCTCCAAGAGACCCAGTACTTC. Protein product: CSAGGGHLQETQYF.

This chain connects TRBV10-3 to TRBJ1-4; 7 bases line up with TRBD1. This CDR3 region has 13 residues. Germline CDR1 reads ENHRY; CDR2 reads SYGVKD. Trimming cost V 6 bases and J 8 bases; bases outside gene matches: 6. The chain's CDR3 is CAIREQGREKLFF. Written as DNA, the CDR3 is TGTGCCATCAGAGAACAGGGGAGAGAAAAACTGTTTTTT.

CDR3 coding DNA: TGTGCCATCAGTGGGTTCGGCAGGGCCACAGATACGCAGTATTTT. As protein: CAISGFGRATDTQYF. This rearrangement joins TRBV10-3 to TRBJ2-3, with TRBD1 as a possible D gene (5 bases). Germline lookup yields CDR1 ENHRY and CDR2 SYGVKD. This CDR3 is built from 15 residues. V lost 4 bases and J lost 2, with 13 bases in between.

This clonotype was counted between two and nine times. J is TRBJ1-4 and V is TRBV20-1, with TRBD1 as a possible D gene (5 bases). This CDR3 contains 14 residues. The germline CDR1 and CDR2 sequences are DFQATT and SNEGSKA (reference sequence). V gave up 3 bases and J gave up 0 bases, with 8 bases separating them. CDR3 sequence: CSASGGATNEKLFF. The CDR3 region has the DNA TGCAGTGCTAGCGGGGGTGCAACTAATGAAAAACTGTTTTTT.

This clonotype was counted only a few times. V usage is TRBV11-3 and J usage is TRBJ2-1; possibly TRBD1 for D (6 bases). Trimming took 5 bases from V and 2 from J, leaving 13 bases between them. The length of the CDR3 is 15 residues. Germline CDR1 is SGHNT and CDR2 is YENEEA. CDR3 sequence: CASSPRSGAYNEQFF. CDR3 bases: TGTGCCAGCAGCCCACGGTCAGGGGCCTACAATGAGCAGTTCTTC.

This clonotype showed up just once. Germline is not matched at one junction end, which may reflect a read error. The chain joins TRBV9 to TRBJ2-1; D is ambiguous. This CDR3 spans 15 amino acids. CDR1 is SGDLS, CDR2 YYNGEE, per germline. The CDR3 protein is CAGSAGSSSYNEQFF. The CDR3 DNA is TGTGCCGGCAGCGCCGGGTCAAGCTCCTACAATGAGCAGTTCTTC. Looking up the rest from reference TRBV9 and TRBJ2-1 gives the full variable domain: DSGVTQTPKHLITATGQRVTLRCSPRSGDLSVYWYQQSLDQGLQFLIQYYNGEERAKGNILERFSAQQFPDLHSELNLSSLELGDSALYFCAGSAGSSSYNEQFFGPGTRLTVL.